This T cell receptor beta chain derives from a study of blood T cell repertoires in COVID-19. Across the whole study: Samples came from the United States, Italy and Spain, spanning acute and convalescent COVID-19. Sources were T cells, B-cell-depleted T cells, or PBMCs; the material itself was cDNA or gDNA.

CDR1 is PRHDT, CDR2 FYEKMQ, per germline (reference sequence). Trimming left V 5 bases short and J 3 bases short, with 16 bases between. The CDR3 consists of 15 residues. Per the study methods: The assay estimated nucleated cells by amplifying reference gene primers. Only in-frame clones appear in the TCRdb table, and some are missing; sequencing was by immunoSEQ multiplex PCR. That table supplies the V and J calls and clone size; D and trimming were determined from the DNA. The table shows approximately 300,000 clones, with around four fifths occurring only once. Source material: peripheral blood. The rearrangement joins TRBV13 to TRBJ1-1; weak D call: TRBD1 (6 bases). The clonotype originates from a woman aged 50 to 65 with active or convalescent COVID-19. CDR3 protein: CASSQPSKGDTEAFF. Written as DNA, the CDR3 is TGTGCCAGCAGCCAACCTTCCAAGGGGGACACTGAAGCTTTCTTT.